Following are 26 T cell receptor beta chains from one sample sequenced in a study of radiotherapy plus CTLA-4 blockade in lung cancer. This table comes from immunoSEQ multiplex PCR, and its TCRdb copy is limited to in-frame clones, with some not included. Of approximately 73,000 clones in the sample, roughly 84% are singletons; the top ten hold over 35%. The material sequenced was peripheral blood, taken from a patient treated with radiotherapy plus ipilimumab. These receptor sequences come from a human donor with non-small cell lung cancer that progressed on radiotherapy plus ipilimumab.

This chain uses TRBV7-6 with TRBJ1-4, with D perhaps matching TRBD1 (5 bases). This CDR3 has 12 amino acids. The ends were cut back, 5 bases at V and 5 bases at J, with 6 bases in the middle. Germline V gene lookup returns CDR1 SGHVS and CDR2 FNYEAQ. CDR3 protein: CASSRQNEKLFF. As DNA, the CDR3 is TGTGCCAGCAGCCGACAGAATGAAAAACTGTTTTTT.

The rearrangement joins TRBV29-1 to TRBJ1-4, with unresolved D. V gave up 7 bases and J gave up 8 bases, with 11 bases separating them. CDR3 length: 11 amino acids. Per germline, CDR1 SQVTM and CDR2 ANQGSEA. In DNA, the CDR3 is TGCAGCGCACCTGACGGAGAAAAACTGTTTTTT. Protein: CSAPDGEKLFF.

The sample holds one count of this clone. J is TRBJ2-2 and V is TRBV7-3, with D uncertain. Trimming removed 2 bases from V and 4 bases from J, with 2 bases in between. The CDR3 has 12 amino acids. Germline V gives CDR1 SGHTA, CDR2 FQGTGA. The CDR3 loop is CASSLVTGELFF. CDR3 bases: TGTGCCAGCAGCTTAGTCACCGGGGAGCTGTTTTTT.

This chain links TRBV11-2 with TRBJ2-1; D not resolved. V was pared by 3 bases and J by 4 bases, with 16 bases between. Germline CDR1 and CDR2: SGHAT and FQNNGV. The CDR3 has 16 residues. As DNA, the CDR3 is TGTGCCAGCAGCTTTTCCGATTATTGGGGTTACAATGAGCAGTTCTTC. Translation gives CASSFSDYWGYNEQFF.

Concerning this clone: Other DNA sequences in the sample encode the same CDR3. The chain combines TRBV19 with TRBJ1-1; no clear D gene. The CDR3 totals 13 residues. CDR1 and CDR2 from the germline V gene are LNHDA and SQIVND (reference sequence). With 1 base removed from V and 0 bases from J, the gap between germline ends came to 3 bases. CDR3 DNA: TGTGCCAGTAGTATAGGGGTGAACACTGAAGCTTTCTTT. It is translated as CASSIGVNTEAFF.

This chain uses TRBV18 with TRBJ2-5; D tentatively fits TRBD1 or TRBD2 (5 bases each). V dropped 1 base and J dropped 5 bases, with 5 bases sitting between them. Germline V CDR1 and CDR2: KGHSH, LQKENI. This CDR3 is built from 12 residues. The CDR3 DNA reads TGTGCCAGCTCACCACGGGGGGAGACCCAGTACTTC. The encoded protein is CASSPRGETQYF. The full variable domain, with the rest looked up from reference TRBV18 and TRBJ2-5, is NAGVMQNPRHLVRRRGQEARLRCSPMKGHSHVYWYRQLPEEGLKFMVYLQKENIIDESGMPKERFSAEFPKEGPSILRIQQVVRGDSAAYFCASSPRGETQYFGPGTRLLVL.

The V and J genes are TRBV6-1 and TRBJ1-5; D is ambiguous. The CDR3 sequence is 13 residues long. With 2 bases removed from V and 5 bases from J, the gap between germline ends came to 7 bases. Germline assignment: CDR1 MNHNS and CDR2 SASEGT. CDR3 nucleotide sequence: TGTGCCAGCAGTGAAAACTGGGATCAGCCCCAGCATTTT. It codes for CASSENWDQPQHF.

The chain carries TRBV4-1 and TRBJ2-2; D gene ambiguous. V was pared by 1 base and J by 7 bases, with 7 bases between. Germline V lookup: CDR1 MGHRA, CDR2 YSYEKL. The CDR3 contains 13 residues. The CDR3: CASSQVFSGELFF. The CDR3 DNA reads as TGCGCCAGCAGCCAAGTATTTAGCGGGGAGCTGTTTTTT.

In DNA form, the CDR3 reads TGTGCCAGCAGCCAACTAGACAGGGAGAACACTGAAGCTTTCTTT. This codes for CASSQLDRENTEAFF. The V call is TRBV5-6, the J call TRBJ1-1, with TRBD1 matching 7 bases. Germline V lookup: CDR1 SGHDT, CDR2 YYEEEE. The CDR3 covers 15 residues. The V and J ends lost 4 bases and 1 base, in that order; junction bases with no gene match: 7.

The rearrangement joins TRBV29-1 to TRBJ1-2; D unresolved. CDR3 length: 13 residues. Germline CDR1 and CDR2: SQVTM and ANQGSEA. Trimming left V 2 bases short and J 3 bases short, with 10 bases between. The DNA for the CDR3 is TGCAGCGTTGAAAACCGGACGGACTATGGCTACACCTTC. Its translation is CSVENRTDYGYTF.

This rearrangement joins TRBV28 to TRBJ1-1; D is perhaps TRBD1 (5 bases). Germline CDR1 MDHEN, CDR2 SYDVKM. There are 16 residues in the CDR3. With 5 bases removed from V and 2 bases from J, the gap between germline ends came to 18 bases. CDR3 region: CASSLPSEGTNTEAFF. CDR3 DNA sequence: TGTGCCAGCAGTCTGCCGTCGGAGGGGACTAACACTGAAGCTTTCTTT.

The rearrangement links TRBV27 to TRBJ2-1; D could derive from TRBD1 or TRBD2 (5 bases each). The germline CDR1 and CDR2 sequences are MNHEY and SMNVEV (reference sequence). V was pared by 6 bases and J by 10 bases, with 25 bases between. The length of the CDR3 is 16 residues. The CDR3 spells CASRISRDGNPLEQFF. In DNA, the CDR3 is TGTGCCAGCAGGATAAGTCGGGACGGGAACCCCCTCGAGCAGTTCTTC.

The genes are TRBV6-5 and TRBJ1-3; D is perhaps TRBD1 (5 bases). Germline V CDR1 and CDR2: MNHEY, SVGAGI. V gave up 4 bases and J gave up 3 bases, with 16 bases separating them. The CDR3 runs 16 residues. CDR3 coding DNA: TGTGCCAGCAGTTCCCTCCTGGGGGGGAATGGAAACACCATATATTTT. Translated: CASSSLLGGNGNTIYF.

The rearrangement links TRBV27 to TRBJ1-3; no clear D gene. The CDR3 is 13 amino acids. V lost 8 bases and J lost 0, with 8 bases in between. From germline, CDR1 is MNHEY and CDR2 SMNVEV (reference sequence). CDR3 DNA: TGTGCCAGCCAGTCTCGCTCTGGAAACACCATATATTTT. Translated: CASQSRSGNTIYF.

V is TRBV5-1 and J is TRBJ2-1, with 13 bases that match TRBD2. The J segment lost 8 bases and the V segment lost 3 bases, leaving 11 bases of the junction unmatched. Germline CDR1 is SGHRS and CDR2 is YFSETQ. This CDR3 has 17 residues. CDR3: CASSSTSGRAGGDEQFF. The CDR3 DNA reads as TGCGCCAGCAGCTCTACTAGCGGGAGGGCTGGCGGCGATGAGCAGTTCTTC. The entire variable domain, with the rest obtained from reference TRBV5-1 and TRBJ2-1, is as follows: KAGVTQTPRYLIKTRGQQVTLSCSPISGHRSVSWYQQTPGQGLQFLFEYFSETQRNKGNFPGRFSGRQFSNSRSEMNVSTLELGDSALYLCASSSTSGRAGGDEQFFGPGTRLTVL.

This clone was found a few times. V gene TRBV4-1 combines with J gene TRBJ2-1; 8 nucleotides agree with TRBD2. J lost 4 bases, V lost 1 base, and 9 bases had no gene match. The CDR3 is 17 residues long. Germline CDR1 reads MGHRA; CDR2 reads YSYEKL. CDR3 bases: TGCGCCAGCAGCCAAGGTTTACTAGCGGCAATATACAATGAGCAGTTCTTC. It encodes CASSQGLLAAIYNEQFF.

The CDR3: CASSRGLGDGEQFF. The CDR3, as DNA: TGTGCCAGCAGCCGTGGACTAGGGGATGGGGAGCAGTTCTTC. The J gene is TRBJ2-1, the V gene TRBV6-5; TRBD2 matches at 7 bases. Germline V gives CDR1 MNHEY, CDR2 SVGAGI. V gave up 6 bases and J gave up 10 bases; unmatched junction bases: 12. This CDR3 has 14 amino acids.

In DNA form, the CDR3 reads TGTGCCTGGAGTGTTGCGGGGGCGGGGTGGCAGTTCTTC. It specifies CAWSVAGAGWQFF. The V gene is TRBV30, the J gene TRBJ2-1, with a tentative D call TRBD2 (7 bases). The CDR3 is made up of 13 amino acids. Germline values: CDR1 GTSNPN, CDR2 SVGIG (reference sequence). Trimming removed 0 bases at V and 12 bases at J, with 15 bases between.

Concerning this clone: A junction boundary mismatches the germline segment, possibly from a read error. This rearrangement joins TRBV2 to TRBJ1-2; D ambiguous. This CDR3 has 11 amino acids. From germline, CDR1 is SNHLY and CDR2 FYNNEI. Written as DNA, the CDR3 is TGTGCCAGCAGTGTAGTGGTGGATCCTGCCTTC. It encodes CASSVVVDPAF.

The rearrangement uses TRBV5-1 and TRBJ2-1; unclear D gene. Deletions cut 0 bases from V and 10 bases from J, with 8 bases between. CDR1 SGHRS and CDR2 YFSETQ come from the germline V gene. There are 12 residues in the CDR3. This chain's CDR3 is CASSLGTSEQFF. The CDR3 DNA is TGCGCCAGCAGCTTGGGGACCAGCGAGCAGTTCTTC.

The chain is built from TRBV28 and TRBJ2-7, with TRBD2 matching 12 bases. Germline V gene data show CDR1 as MDHEN and CDR2 as SYDVKM. After removal of 6 bases from V and 4 bases from J, the junction contained 7 bases not matched to a gene. The CDR3 covers 15 residues. The CDR3 spells CASSRGLAGRYEQYV. CDR3 coding DNA: TGTGCCAGCAGCCGCGGACTAGCGGGACGATACGAGCAGTACGTC.

The rearrangement links TRBV18 to TRBJ2-7; TRBD1 or TRBD2 may be the D gene (5 bases each). This CDR3 is built from 13 residues. V shed 3 bases and J shed 2 bases, with 8 bases lying between them. Germline lookup yields CDR1 KGHSH and CDR2 LQKENI. As DNA, the CDR3 is TGTGCCAGCTCACCGGGGACGGCCTACGAGCAGTACGTC. Translating gives CASSPGTAYEQYV.

This clone has more than one count but fewer than ten. CDR3 residues: CASSLGIGGRASNEQFF. CDR3 nucleotide sequence: TGTGCCAGCAGCTTAGGTATAGGCGGGAGGGCCTCCAATGAGCAGTTCTTC. The chain joins TRBV5-4 to TRBJ2-1; 9 nucleotides match TRBD2. V lost 2 bases, J lost 6 bases, and 12 bases stayed unmatched. From germline, CDR1 is SGHNT and CDR2 YYREEE (reference sequence). CDR3 length equals 17 residues.

The chain has TRBV10-2 and TRBJ2-7, with a tentative D call TRBD1 (5 bases). Germline V CDR1 and CDR2: WSHSY, SAAADI. V lost 2 bases, J lost 2 bases, and 10 bases lay in between. The CDR3 is 14 residues long. CDR3 in DNA: TGCGCCAGCAGTGAGACCACAGGTGCCTACGAGCAGTACGTC. Encoded protein: CASSETTGAYEQYV.

The V and J genes are TRBV7-3 and TRBJ2-1; TRBD2 matches at 16 bases. The length of the CDR3 is 18 residues. Per germline, CDR1 SGHTA and CDR2 FQGTGA. The V segment lost 2 bases and the J segment 2 bases; nucleotides outside the gene matches: 3. The CDR3 DNA reads as TGTGCCAGCAGCTTAGCCGGGACTAGCGGGAGGGCCTACAATGAGCAGTTCTTC. This gives the protein CASSLAGTSGRAYNEQFF.

The chain has TRBV29-1 and TRBJ2-1; TRBD2 might be the D (9 bases). Trimming took 3 bases from V and 7 from J, leaving 31 bases between them. Per the germline V gene, CDR1 is SQVTM and CDR2 is ANQGSEA. The CDR3 sequence is 19 residues long. CDR3 loop: CSVDGMSGGKGGRANEQFF. The CDR3 coding sequence is TGCAGCGTTGATGGCATGTCAGGGGGCAAGGGCGGGAGGGCGAATGAGCAGTTCTTC.